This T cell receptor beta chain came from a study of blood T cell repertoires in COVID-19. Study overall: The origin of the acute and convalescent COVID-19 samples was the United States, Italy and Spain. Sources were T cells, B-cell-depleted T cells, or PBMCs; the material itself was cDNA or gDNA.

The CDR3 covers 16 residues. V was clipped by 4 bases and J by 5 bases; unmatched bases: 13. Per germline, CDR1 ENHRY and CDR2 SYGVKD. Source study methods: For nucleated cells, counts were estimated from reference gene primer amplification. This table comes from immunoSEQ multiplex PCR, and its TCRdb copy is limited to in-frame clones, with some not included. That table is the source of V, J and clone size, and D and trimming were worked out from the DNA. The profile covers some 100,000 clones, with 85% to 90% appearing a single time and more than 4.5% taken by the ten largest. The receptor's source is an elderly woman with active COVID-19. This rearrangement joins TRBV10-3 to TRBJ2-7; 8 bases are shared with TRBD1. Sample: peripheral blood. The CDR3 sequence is CAISGRGQGTRNEQYF. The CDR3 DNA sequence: TGTGCCATCAGTGGCAGGGGGCAGGGGACACGGAACGAGCAGTACTTC.